The clone carrying this TCR beta chain was counted only a few times. Its antigen is as yet unknown. These data are taken from a study of identical twins. Study results and limitations: Carriage of fewer insertions was seen in abundant cord blood beta clonotypes, whereas memory repertoires showed none. An excess of low generation probability was shown by twin-shared out-of-frame alpha sequences.

TCRdb used MiXCR to reprocess the 5' RACE reads, holding one entry per CDR3 protein. The table lists approximately 230,000 distinct CDR3 sequences, over 12% of them singletons, with approximately 8.2% in the top ten. This CDR3 region has 15 residues. Looked up from germline, CDR1 is KGHDR and CDR2 is SFDVKD. The V end was cut by 3 bases, the J end by 1 base, with 10 bases between. The chain uses TRBV24-1 and TRBJ2-3, with unresolved D. Sequenced input: memory (CD45RO+) T cells sorted from blood. The receptor was derived from a woman under 30 in good health. The DNA of the CDR3 is TGTGCCACCAGTGATAGCGCTTCCCGCACAGATACGCAGTATTTT. Amino acid sequence: CATSDSASRTDTQYF.